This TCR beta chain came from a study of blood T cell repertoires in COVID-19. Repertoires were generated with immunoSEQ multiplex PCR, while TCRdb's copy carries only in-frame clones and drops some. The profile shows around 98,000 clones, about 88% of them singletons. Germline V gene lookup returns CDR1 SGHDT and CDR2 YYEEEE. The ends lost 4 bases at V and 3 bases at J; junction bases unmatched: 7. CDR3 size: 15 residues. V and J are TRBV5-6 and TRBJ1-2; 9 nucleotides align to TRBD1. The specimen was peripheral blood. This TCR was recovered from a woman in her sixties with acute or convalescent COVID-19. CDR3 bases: TGTGCCAGCAGCAGTACGGGACAGGGATACTATGGCTACACCTTC. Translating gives CASSSTGQGYYGYTF.